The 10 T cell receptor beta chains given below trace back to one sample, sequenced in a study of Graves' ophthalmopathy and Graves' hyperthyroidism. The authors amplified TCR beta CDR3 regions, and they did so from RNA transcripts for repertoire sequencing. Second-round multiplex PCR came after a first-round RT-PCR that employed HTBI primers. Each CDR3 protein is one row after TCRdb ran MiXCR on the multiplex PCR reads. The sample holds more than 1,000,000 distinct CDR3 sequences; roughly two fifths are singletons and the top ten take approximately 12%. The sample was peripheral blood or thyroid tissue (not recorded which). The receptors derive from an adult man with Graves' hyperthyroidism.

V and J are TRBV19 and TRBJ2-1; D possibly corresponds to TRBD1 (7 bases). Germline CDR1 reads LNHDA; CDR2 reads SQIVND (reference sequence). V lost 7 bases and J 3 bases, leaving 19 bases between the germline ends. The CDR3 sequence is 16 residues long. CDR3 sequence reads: CASKGLLGTVYNEQFF. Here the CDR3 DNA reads TGTGCCAGTAAGGGACTCCTCGGGACAGTCTACAATGAGCAGTTCTTC. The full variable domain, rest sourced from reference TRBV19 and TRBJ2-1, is DGGITQSPKYLFRKEGQNVTLSCEQNLNHDAMYWYRQDPGQGLRLIYYSQIVNDFQKGDIAEGYSVSREKKESFPLTVTSAQKNPTAFYLCASKGLLGTVYNEQFFGPGTRLTVL.

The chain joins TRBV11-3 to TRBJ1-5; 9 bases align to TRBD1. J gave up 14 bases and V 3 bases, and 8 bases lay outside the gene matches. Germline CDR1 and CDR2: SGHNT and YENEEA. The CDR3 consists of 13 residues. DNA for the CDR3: TGTGCCAGCAGCTTGGACAGGGGATCGAACGAGCATTTT. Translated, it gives CASSLDRGSNEHF.

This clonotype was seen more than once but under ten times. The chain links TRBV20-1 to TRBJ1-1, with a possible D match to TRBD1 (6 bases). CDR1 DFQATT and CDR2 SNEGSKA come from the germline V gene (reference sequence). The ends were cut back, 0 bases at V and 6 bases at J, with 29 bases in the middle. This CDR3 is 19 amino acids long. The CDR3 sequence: CSARDYRAGANRVGAEAFF. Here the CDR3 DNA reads TGCAGTGCTAGAGATTACAGGGCGGGTGCCAACAGGGTTGGGGCTGAAGCTTTCTTT.

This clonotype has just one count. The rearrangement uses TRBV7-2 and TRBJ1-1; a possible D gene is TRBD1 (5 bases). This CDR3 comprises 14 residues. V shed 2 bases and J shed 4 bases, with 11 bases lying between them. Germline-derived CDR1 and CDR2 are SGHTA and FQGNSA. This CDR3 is CASSLQGWITEAFF. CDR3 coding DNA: TGTGCCAGCAGCTTACAGGGCTGGATCACTGAAGCTTTCTTT.

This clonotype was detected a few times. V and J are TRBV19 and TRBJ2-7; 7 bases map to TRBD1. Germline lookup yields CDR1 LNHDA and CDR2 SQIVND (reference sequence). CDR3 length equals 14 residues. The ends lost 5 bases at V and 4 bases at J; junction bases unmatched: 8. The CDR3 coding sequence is TGTGCCAGTAGTCTGGCCGGGACAGAGTACGAGCAGTACTTC. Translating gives CASSLAGTEYEQYF. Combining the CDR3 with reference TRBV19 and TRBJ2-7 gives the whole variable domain DGGITQSPKYLFRKEGQNVTLSCEQNLNHDAMYWYRQDPGQGLRLIYYSQIVNDFQKGDIAEGYSVSREKKESFPLTVTSAQKNPTAFYLCASSLAGTEYEQYFGPGTRLTVT.

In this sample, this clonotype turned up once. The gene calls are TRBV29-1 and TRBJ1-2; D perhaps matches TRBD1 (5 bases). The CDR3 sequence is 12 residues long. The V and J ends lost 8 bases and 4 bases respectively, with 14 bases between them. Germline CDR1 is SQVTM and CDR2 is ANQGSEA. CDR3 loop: CSSESGGYGYTF. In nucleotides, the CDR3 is TGCAGCAGTGAGTCGGGGGGCTATGGCTACACCTTC.

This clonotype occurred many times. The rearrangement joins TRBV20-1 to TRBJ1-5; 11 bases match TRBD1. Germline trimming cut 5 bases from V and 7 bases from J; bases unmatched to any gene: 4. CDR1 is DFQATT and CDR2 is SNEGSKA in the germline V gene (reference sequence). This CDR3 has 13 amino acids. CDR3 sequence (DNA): TGCAGTGCTGCGGACAGGGGGCGGCAGCCCCAGCATTTT. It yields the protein CSAADRGRQPQHF.

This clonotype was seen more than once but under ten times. CDR3 nucleotides: TGTGCCAGCAGCTTATACGGACAGAACACTGAAGCTTTCTTT. This gives the protein CASSLYGQNTEAFF. The rearrangement uses TRBV7-2 and TRBJ1-1; a possible D gene is TRBD1 (5 bases). Deletions cut 2 bases from V and 1 base from J, with 8 bases between. CDR1 is SGHTA, CDR2 FQGNSA, per germline. This CDR3 contains 14 residues.

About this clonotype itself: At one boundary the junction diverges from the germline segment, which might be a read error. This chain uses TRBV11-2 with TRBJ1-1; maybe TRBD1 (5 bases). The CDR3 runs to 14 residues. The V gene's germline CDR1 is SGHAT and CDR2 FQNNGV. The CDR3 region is CASSLGGVNTGAFF. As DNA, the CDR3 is TGTGCCAGCAGCTTAGGGGGGGTGAACACTGGAGCTTTCTTT.

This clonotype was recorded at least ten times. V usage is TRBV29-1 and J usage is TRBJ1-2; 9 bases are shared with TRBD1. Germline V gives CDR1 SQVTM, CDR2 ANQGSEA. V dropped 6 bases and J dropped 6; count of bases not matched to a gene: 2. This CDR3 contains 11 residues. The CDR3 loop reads CSVTGGDGYTF. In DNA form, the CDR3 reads TGCAGCGTAACAGGGGGCGATGGCTACACCTTC.